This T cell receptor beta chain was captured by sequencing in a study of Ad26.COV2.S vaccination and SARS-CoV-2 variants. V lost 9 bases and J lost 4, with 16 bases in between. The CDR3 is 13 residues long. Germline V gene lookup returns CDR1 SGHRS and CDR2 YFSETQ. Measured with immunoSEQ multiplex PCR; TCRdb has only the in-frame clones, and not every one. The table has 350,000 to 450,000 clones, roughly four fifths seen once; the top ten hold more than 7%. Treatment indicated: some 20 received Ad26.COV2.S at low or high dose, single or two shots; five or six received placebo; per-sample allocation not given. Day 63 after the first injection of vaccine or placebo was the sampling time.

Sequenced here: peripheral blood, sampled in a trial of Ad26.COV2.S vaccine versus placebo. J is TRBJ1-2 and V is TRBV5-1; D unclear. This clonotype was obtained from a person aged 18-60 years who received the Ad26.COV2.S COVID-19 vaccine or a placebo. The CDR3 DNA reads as TGCGCCACTACGGAGCCCGGAATCTATGGCTACACCTTC. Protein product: CATTEPGIYGYTF. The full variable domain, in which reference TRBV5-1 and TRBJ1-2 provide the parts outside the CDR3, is KAGVTQTPRYLIKTRGQQVTLSCSPISGHRSVSWYQQTPGQGLQFLFEYFSETQRNKGNFPGRFSGRQFSNSRSEMNVSTLELGDSALYLCATTEPGIYGYTFGSGTRLTVV.